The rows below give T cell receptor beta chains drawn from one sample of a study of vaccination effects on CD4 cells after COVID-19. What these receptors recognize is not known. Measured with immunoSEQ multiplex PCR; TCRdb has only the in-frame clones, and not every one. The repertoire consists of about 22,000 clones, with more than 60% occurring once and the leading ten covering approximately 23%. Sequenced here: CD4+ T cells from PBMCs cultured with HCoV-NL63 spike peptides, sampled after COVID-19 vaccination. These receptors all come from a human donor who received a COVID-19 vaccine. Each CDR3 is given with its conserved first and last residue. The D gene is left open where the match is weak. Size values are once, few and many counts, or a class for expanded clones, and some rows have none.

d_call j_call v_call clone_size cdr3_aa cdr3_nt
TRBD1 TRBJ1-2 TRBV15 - CATSYDRVGYTF TGTGCCACCTCATACGACAGGGTTGGATACACCTTC
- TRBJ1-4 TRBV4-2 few CASSQGQKNEKLFF TGTGCCAGCAGCCAAGGACAAAAAAATGAAAAACTGTTTTTT
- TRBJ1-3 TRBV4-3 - CASSQDHRLSGNTIYF TGCGCCAGCAGCCAAGATCATCGTCTCTCTGGAAACACCATATATTTT
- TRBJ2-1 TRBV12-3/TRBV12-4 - CASSTPYKQFF TGTGCCAGCAGTACGCCCTACAAGCAGTTCTTC
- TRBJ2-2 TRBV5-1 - CASSLDSPNTGELFF TGCGCCAGCAGCTTGGACAGCCCGAACACCGGGGAGCTGTTTTTT
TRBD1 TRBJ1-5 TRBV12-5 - CASGLVFGQGVNQPQHF TGTGCTAGTGGTTTGGTATTCGGACAGGGGGTCAATCAGCCCCAGCATTTT
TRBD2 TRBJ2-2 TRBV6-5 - CASSYVGLASGGELFF TGTGCCAGCAGTTACGTAGGACTAGCTTCCGGCGGGGAGCTGTTTTTT
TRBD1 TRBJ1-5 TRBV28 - CASTPGQGNQPQHF TGTGCCAGCACCCCCGGACAGGGCAATCAGCCCCAGCATTTT
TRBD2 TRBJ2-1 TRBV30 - CAWRRTSVEQFF TGTGCCTGGAGGAGGACTAGCGTTGAGCAGTTCTTC
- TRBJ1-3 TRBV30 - CAWSVRTAGNTIYF TGTGCCTGGAGTGTGAGGACCGCTGGAAACACCATATATTTT
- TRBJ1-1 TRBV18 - CASSGQGNTEAFF TGTGCCAGCTCGGGGCAGGGGAACACTGAAGCTTTCTTT
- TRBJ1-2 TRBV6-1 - CASSEVNGVGYTF TGTGCCAGCAGTGAAGTCAATGGAGTCGGCTACACCTTC
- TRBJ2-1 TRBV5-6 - CASSFRTLPAEQFF TGTGCCAGCAGTTTCCGGACCCTTCCAGCTGAGCAGTTCTTC